The source of this T cell receptor beta chain is a study of blood T cells in healthy people across ages. Study information: Per every two T cells, about one barcoded beta molecule was captured by template switching.

The study's findings and limits: Researchers said unsorted PBMCs prevented a conclusive naive versus antigen-experienced comparison. Strong correlation existed between TCR beta diversity and naive T cell percentage.

The CDR3 contains 14 residues. With 2 bases removed from V and 4 bases from J, the gap between germline ends came to 11 bases. CDR1 MNHEY and CDR2 SVGAGI come from the germline V gene. The authors ran a second PCR of about 6 to 11 cycles using a sample-barcoded 5' primer and a J-beta primer mix. Per-sample output comprised a minimum of 3 million paired-end reads containing CDR3. TCRdb called the 5' RACE reads again in MiXCR, with one record for every CDR3 protein. The table lists fewer than 2 million distinct CDR3 sequences, 35% to 50% of them singletons, with 23% in the top ten. Comment on this clonotype: Its antigen is still unknown.

The J gene is TRBJ2-5, the V gene TRBV6-5, with D perhaps matching TRBD2 (5 bases). Sequencing was done on a sample of blood. The receptor's source is a human donor in good health. DNA for the CDR3: TGTGCCAGCAGTTACGGGCTGGGGAGAGAGACCCAGTACTTC. Its protein is CASSYGLGRETQYF.